This T cell receptor (beta chain) originates from a study of long-term antiretroviral therapy in people with HIV. The CDR3 is made up of 13 amino acids. Germline V gene sequence: CDR1 MDHEN, CDR2 SYDVKM. With 5 bases clipped from V and 4 bases from J, the junction kept 5 bases outside the gene matches. Notes on this clone: Its antigen is not identified.

At the survey level, the v3.0 immunoSEQ assay was run. The assay was immunoSEQ multiplex PCR, and TCRdb's table has in-frame clones only and misses some. The data hold 17,000 or so clones, with around 82% observed a single time. Study results and caveats: Post-treatment diversity went higher with ART but stayed below transplant donor controls. The clones with expansion before ART were dominant in the repertoire at all time points.

For each donor, at least one pre-ART and at least two post-ART PBMC samples were available. The study used samples holding 1-10 million cryopreserved PBMC before DNA extraction. The clonotype originates from a man aged 18 to 30 with HIV. Sample: unsorted PBMCs, taken 0.1 years before starting antiretroviral therapy. The chain is built from TRBV28 and TRBJ2-7, with TRBD1 identical over 7 bases. The chain's CDR3 is CASSDRVGYEQYF. The CDR3 DNA follows: TGTGCCAGCAGTGACAGGGTAGGGTACGAGCAGTACTTC. The variable domain in full, completed from reference TRBV28 and TRBJ2-7, reads DVKVTQSSRYLVKRTGEKVFLECVQDMDHENMFWYRQDPGLGLRLIYFSYDVKMKEKGDIPEGYSVSREKKERFSLILESASTNQTSMYLCASSDRVGYEQYFGPGTRLTVT.